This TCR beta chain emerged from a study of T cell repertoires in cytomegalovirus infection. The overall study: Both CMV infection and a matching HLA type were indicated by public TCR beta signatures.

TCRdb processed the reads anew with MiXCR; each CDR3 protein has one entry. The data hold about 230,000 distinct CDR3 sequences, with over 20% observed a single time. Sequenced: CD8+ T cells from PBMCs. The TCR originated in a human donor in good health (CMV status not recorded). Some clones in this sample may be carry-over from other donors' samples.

The CDR3 region is CASSQRPLGSGDTQYF. The CDR3 DNA is TGCGCCAGCAGCCAACGTCCATTAGGGAGTGGGGATACGCAGTATTTT. The genes are TRBV4-1 and TRBJ2-3; D possibly corresponds to TRBD2 (5 bases). This CDR3 is built from 16 residues. The germline V gene has CDR1 MGHRA and CDR2 YSYEKL. V shed 2 bases and J shed 6 bases, with 18 bases lying between them.